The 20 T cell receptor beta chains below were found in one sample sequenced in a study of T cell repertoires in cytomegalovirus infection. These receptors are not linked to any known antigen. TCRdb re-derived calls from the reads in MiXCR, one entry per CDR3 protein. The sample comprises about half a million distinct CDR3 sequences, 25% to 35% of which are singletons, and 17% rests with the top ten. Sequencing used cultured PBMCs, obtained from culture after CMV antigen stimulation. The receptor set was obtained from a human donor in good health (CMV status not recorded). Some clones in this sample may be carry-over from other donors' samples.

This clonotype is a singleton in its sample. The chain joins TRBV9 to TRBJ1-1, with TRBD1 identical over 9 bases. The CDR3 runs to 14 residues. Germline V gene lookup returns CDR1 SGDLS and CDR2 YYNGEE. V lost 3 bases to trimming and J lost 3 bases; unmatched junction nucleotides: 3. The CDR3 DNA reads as TGTGCCAGCAGCGGACGGACAGGGGACACTGAAGCTTTCTTT. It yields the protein CASSGRTGDTEAFF.

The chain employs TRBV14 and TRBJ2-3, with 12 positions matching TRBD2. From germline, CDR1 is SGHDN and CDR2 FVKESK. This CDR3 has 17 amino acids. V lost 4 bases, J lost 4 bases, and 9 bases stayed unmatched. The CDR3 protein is CASSRRLTSGSSDTQYF. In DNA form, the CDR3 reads TGTGCCAGCAGCCGCCGGTTGACTAGCGGGAGCTCAGATACGCAGTATTTT.

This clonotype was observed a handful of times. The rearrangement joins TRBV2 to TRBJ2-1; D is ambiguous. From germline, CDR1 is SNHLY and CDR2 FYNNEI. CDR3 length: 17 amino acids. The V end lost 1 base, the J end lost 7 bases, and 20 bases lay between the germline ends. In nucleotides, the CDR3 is TGTGCCAGCAGTGAAGGGTTGGATCGCCGGGTTTTGAATGAGCAGTTCTTC. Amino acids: CASSEGLDRRVLNEQFF.

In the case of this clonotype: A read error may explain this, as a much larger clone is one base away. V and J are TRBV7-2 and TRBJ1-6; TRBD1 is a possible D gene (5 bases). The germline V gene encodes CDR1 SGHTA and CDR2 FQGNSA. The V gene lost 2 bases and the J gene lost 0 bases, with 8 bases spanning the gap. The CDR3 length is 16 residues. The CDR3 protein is CASSLQGHSYNSPLHF. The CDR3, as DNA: TGTGCCAGCAGCTTACAGGGTCACTCCTATAATTCACCCCTCCACTTT.

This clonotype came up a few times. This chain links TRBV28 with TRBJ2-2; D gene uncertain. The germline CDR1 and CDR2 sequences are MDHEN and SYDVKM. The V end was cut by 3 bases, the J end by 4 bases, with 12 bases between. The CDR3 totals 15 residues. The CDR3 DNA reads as TGTGCCAGCAGTTTCTTTTCAGAGGTCACCGGGGAGCTGTTTTTT. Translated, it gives CASSFFSEVTGELFF. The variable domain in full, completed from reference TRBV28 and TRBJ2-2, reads DVKVTQSSRYLVKRTGEKVFLECVQDMDHENMFWYRQDPGLGLRLIYFSYDVKMKEKGDIPEGYSVSREKKERFSLILESASTNQTSMYLCASSFFSEVTGELFFGEGSRLTVL.

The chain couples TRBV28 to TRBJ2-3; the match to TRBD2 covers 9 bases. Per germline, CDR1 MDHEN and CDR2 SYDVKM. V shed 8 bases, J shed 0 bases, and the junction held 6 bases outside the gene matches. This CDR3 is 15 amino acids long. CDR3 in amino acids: CASLLAGASTDTQYF. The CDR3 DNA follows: TGTGCCAGCCTATTAGCGGGGGCCAGCACAGATACGCAGTATTTT.

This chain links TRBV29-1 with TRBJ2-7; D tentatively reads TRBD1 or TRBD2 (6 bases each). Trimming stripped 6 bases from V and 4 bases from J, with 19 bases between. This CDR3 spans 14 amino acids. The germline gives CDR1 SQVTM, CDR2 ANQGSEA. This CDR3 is CSVRDGGGSYEQYF. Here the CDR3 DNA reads TGCAGCGTACGCGACGGAGGGGGATCGTACGAGCAGTACTTC.

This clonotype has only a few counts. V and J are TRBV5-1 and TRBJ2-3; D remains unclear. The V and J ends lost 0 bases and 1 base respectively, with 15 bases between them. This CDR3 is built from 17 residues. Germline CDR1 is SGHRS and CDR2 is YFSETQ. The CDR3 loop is CASSLVSTGTRTDTQYF. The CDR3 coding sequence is TGCGCCAGCAGCTTGGTCTCAACCGGTACTCGCACAGATACGCAGTATTTT. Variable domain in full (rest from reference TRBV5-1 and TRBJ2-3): KAGVTQTPRYLIKTRGQQVTLSCSPISGHRSVSWYQQTPGQGLQFLFEYFSETQRNKGNFPGRFSGRQFSNSRSEMNVSTLELGDSALYLCASSLVSTGTRTDTQYFGPGTRLTVL.

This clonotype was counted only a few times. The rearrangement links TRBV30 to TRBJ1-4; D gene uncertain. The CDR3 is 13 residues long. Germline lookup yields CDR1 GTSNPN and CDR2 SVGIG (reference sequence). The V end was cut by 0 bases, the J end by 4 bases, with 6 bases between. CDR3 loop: CAWSVWDNEKLFF. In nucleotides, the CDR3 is TGTGCCTGGAGTGTATGGGATAATGAAAAACTGTTTTTT.

The CDR3 DNA follows: TGTGCCAGCAGCTCCCAGGGACAGAATAATTCACCCCTCCACTTT. Encoded protein: CASSSQGQNNSPLHF. The chain recombines TRBV12-3 or TRBV12-4 with TRBJ1-6; TRBD1 matches 7 bases. This CDR3 is built from 15 residues. V lost 6 bases, J lost 5 bases, and 7 bases stayed unmatched.

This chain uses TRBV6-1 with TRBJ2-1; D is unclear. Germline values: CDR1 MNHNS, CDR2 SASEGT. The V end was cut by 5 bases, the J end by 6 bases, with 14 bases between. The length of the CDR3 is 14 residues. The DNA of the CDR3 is TGTGCCAGCAGTAATCCGGGTCTCGCCAATGAGCAGTTCTTC. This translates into CASSNPGLANEQFF.

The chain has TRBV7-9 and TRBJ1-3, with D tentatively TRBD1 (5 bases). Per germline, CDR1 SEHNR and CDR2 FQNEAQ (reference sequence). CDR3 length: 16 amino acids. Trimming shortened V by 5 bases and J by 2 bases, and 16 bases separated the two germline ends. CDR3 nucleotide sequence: TGTGCCAGCAGCCCCCGGGCAGGGCGGACTGGAAACACCATATATTTT. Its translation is CASSPRAGRTGNTIYF.

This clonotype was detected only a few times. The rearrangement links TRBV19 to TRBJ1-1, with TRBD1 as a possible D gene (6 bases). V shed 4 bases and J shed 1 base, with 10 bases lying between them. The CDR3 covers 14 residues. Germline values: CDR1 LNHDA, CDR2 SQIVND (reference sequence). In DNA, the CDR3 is TGTGCCAGTAGTACCCTACAGGGGAACACTGAAGCTTTCTTT. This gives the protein CASSTLQGNTEAFF.

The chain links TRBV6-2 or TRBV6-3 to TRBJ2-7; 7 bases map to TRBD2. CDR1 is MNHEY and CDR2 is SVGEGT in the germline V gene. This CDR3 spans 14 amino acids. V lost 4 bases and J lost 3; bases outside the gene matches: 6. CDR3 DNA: TGTGCCAGCAGTTTCGGGGCTAGCGGCTACGAGCAGTACGTC. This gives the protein CASSFGASGYEQYV.

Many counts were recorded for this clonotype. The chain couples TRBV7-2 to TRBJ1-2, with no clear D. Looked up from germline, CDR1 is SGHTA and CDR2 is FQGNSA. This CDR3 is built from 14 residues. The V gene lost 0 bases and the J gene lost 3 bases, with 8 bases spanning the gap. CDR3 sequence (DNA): TGTGCCAGCAGCTTAGCAGGTGGTGACTATGGCTACACCTTC. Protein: CASSLAGGDYGYTF.

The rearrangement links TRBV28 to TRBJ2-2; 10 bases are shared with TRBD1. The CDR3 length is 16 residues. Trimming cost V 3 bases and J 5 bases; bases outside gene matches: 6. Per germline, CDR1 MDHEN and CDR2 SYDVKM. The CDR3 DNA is TGTGCCAGCAGTTTGTGGACAGGGGGGAAAACCGGGGAGCTGTTTTTT. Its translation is CASSLWTGGKTGELFF.

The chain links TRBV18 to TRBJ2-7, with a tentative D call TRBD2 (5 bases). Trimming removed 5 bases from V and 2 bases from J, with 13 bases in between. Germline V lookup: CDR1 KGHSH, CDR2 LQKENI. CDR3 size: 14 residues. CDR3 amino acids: CASSSDSRPYEQYV. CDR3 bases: TGTGCCAGCTCATCGGACTCCCGGCCCTACGAGCAGTACGTC.

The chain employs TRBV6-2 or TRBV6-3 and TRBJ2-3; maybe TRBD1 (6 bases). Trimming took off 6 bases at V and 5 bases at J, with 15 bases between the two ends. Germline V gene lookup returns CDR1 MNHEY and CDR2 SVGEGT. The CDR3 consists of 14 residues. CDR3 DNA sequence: TGTGCCAGCAGAGGAACAGGGTATCGAGATACGCAGTATTTT. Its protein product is CASRGTGYRDTQYF.

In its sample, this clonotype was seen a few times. The CDR3 protein is CASSLIGTEETQYF. In nucleotides, the CDR3 is TGTGCCAGCAGCTTAATTGGCACTGAAGAGACCCAGTACTTC. The chain uses TRBV7-9 and TRBJ2-5; D gene unclear. Germline CDR1 is SEHNR and CDR2 is FQNEAQ (reference sequence). The CDR3 runs to 14 residues. Trimming left V 2 bases short and J 3 bases short, with 10 bases between.

CDR3 sequence: CASSLVGLNTGELFF. CDR3 sequence (DNA): TGTGCCAGCAGCTTAGTTGGCCTAAACACCGGGGAGCTGTTTTTT. The J gene is TRBJ2-2, the V gene TRBV7-2; no definite D call. CDR3 length: 15 amino acids. V dropped 1 base and J dropped 2 bases, with 8 bases sitting between them. CDR1 is SGHTA, CDR2 FQGNSA, per germline.